Shown below are 28 T cell receptor beta chains from a single sample sequenced in a study of tumor-infiltrating lymphocytes in primary liver carcinoma. DNA and RNA were both co-extracted from 20-30 mg of bulk tissue that had not been sorted. Priming with a constant-region primer yielded TCR beta cDNA from approximately 500 ng total RNA. Slightly modified ARM-PCR, run as three nested multiplex PCR rounds, produced the TCR beta libraries. The opening two PCR rounds, around 11 cycles each, paired TRBV1-TRBV30 forward primers with a C-beta reverse primer. In TCRdb, the multiplex PCR reads were re-called with MiXCR into one record per CDR3 protein. Of approximately 120,000 distinct CDR3 sequences listed, 64% are singletons. Sample: liver tumor tissue from sampling region 3. Subset denoted: tumor region T3, left-lateral pole. These receptors originate from a woman aged 55 to 70 with primary liver carcinoma and hepatitis B virus infection.

The sample holds a few counts of this clonotype. The gene calls are TRBV30 and TRBJ2-5, with TRBD2 matching over 7 bases. V lost 6 bases and J lost 12; bases outside the gene matches: 22. The CDR3 has 15 residues. The germline CDR1 and CDR2 sequences are GTSNPN and SVGIG (reference sequence). The CDR3 sequence is CACHSARGGLAVKYF. DNA for the CDR3: TGTGCCTGCCACTCGGCAAGGGGAGGGCTGGCTGTCAAGTACTTC. Supplemented by reference TRBV30 and TRBJ2-5, the full variable domain reads SQTIHQWPATLVQPVGSPLSLECTVEGTSNPNLYWYRQAAGRGLQLLFYSVGIGQISSEVPQNLSASRPQDRQFILSSKKLLLSDSGFYLCACHSARGGLAVKYFGPGTRLLVL.

This clonotype was counted once. One junction end disagrees with the germline gene, perhaps due to a read error. V usage is TRBV29-1 and J usage is TRBJ1-1; D might be TRBD1 (6 bases). The CDR3 is 14 amino acids. Germline CDR1 reads SQVTM; CDR2 reads ANQGSEA. Written as DNA, the CDR3 is TGCAGCCTTGAGATCAGGGGATTGAACACTGAAGCTCTCTTT. Translation: CSLEIRGLNTEALF.

A note on this clonotype: The CDR3 does not end in the conserved phenylalanine or tryptophan, so this is likely a read error. V is TRBV7-8 and J is TRBJ2-2, with D perhaps TRBD1 or TRBD2 (6 bases each). Germline V gene lookup returns CDR1 SGHVS and CDR2 FQNEAQ. The CDR3 totals 18 residues. The CDR3, as DNA: TGCGTCAGCAGCGTACTCGGTACGGGGGACATGAACACCGGGGAGCTGTTTTTA. Encoded protein: CVSSVLGTGDMNTGELFL.

This clonotype was recorded at least ten times. This rearrangement joins TRBV2 to TRBJ2-7; weak D call: TRBD1 (5 bases). Germline CDR1 reads SNHLY; CDR2 reads FYNNEI. V gave up 6 bases and J gave up 7 bases, with 10 bases separating them. This CDR3 region has 11 residues. CDR3 sequence reads: CASSQGLEQYF. For the CDR3, the DNA is TGTGCCAGCAGCCAGGGTCTTGAGCAGTACTTC.

The chain combines TRBV6-2 or TRBV6-3 with TRBJ1-1; 9 bases fit TRBD1. Germline trimming cut 7 bases from V and 3 bases from J; bases unmatched to any gene: 9. CDR1 and CDR2 (germline): MNHEY, SVGEGT. This CDR3 comprises 15 residues. CDR3: CASNDGQGSYTEAFF. CDR3 in DNA: TGTGCCAGCAATGATGGACAGGGGTCGTACACTGAAGCTTTCTTT.

For this clonotype: A much larger clone differs from this one at a single base, so this may be a read error. The chain joins TRBV5-1 to TRBJ2-3; 10 bases line up with TRBD2. The germline CDR1 and CDR2 sequences are SGHRS and YFSETQ. There are 15 residues in the CDR3. After removal of 4 bases from V and 4 bases from J, the junction contained 6 bases not matched to a gene. For the CDR3, the DNA is TGCGCCAGCAGCCTATCAGGGACTAGCGCAGATACGCAGTATTTT. The encoded protein is CASSLSGTSADTQYF.

Regarding this clonotype: Compared with germline, one end of the junction differs, possibly owing to a read error. The genes are TRBV5-1 and TRBJ1-1; no definite D call. This CDR3 comprises 13 residues. CDR1 and CDR2 (germline): SGHRS, YFSETQ. The chain's CDR3 is CASNPAGNTGAFF. The CDR3, as DNA: TGCGCCAGCAACCCGGCGGGGAACACTGGAGCTTTCTTT.

Comment on this clonotype: The CDR3 does not end in the conserved phenylalanine or tryptophan, so this is likely a read error. This chain links TRBV12-5 with TRBJ2-7; no clear D gene. The CDR3 has 11 residues. The germline V and J ends were trimmed by 3 bases and 9 bases, with 9 bases remaining between them. The V gene's germline CDR1 is LGHNT and CDR2 FRNRAP. As DNA, the CDR3 is TGTGCTAGTGGTTTTTTGGACGGGCAGTACTTA. It codes for CASGFLDGQYL.

Note on this clonotype: A much larger clone is a single base away; this may be a read error. The chain recombines TRBV5-1 with TRBJ2-5, with TRBD2 identical over 14 bases. Germline values: CDR1 SGHRS, CDR2 YFSETQ. CDR3 size: 15 residues. The CDR3 nucleotides read TGCGCCAGCGGGACTAGCGGGAGTTTAGGAGAGACCAAGTACTTC. Its translation is CASGTSGSLGETKYF.

This clonotype was detected many times. The V and J genes are TRBV28 and TRBJ2-7; 8 bases match TRBD1. Germline loops: CDR1 MDHEN, CDR2 SYDVKM. The CDR3 runs 15 residues. V gave up 6 bases and J gave up 1 base; unmatched junction bases: 8. CDR3 coding DNA: TGTGCCAGCAGACCATTCACAGGGGGGTCCTACGAGCAGTACTTC. As protein: CASRPFTGGSYEQYF.

Concerning this clonotype itself: Germline is not matched at one junction end, which may reflect a read error. This CDR3 is CDSRLYQGTGELFF. CDR3 DNA sequence: TGTGACAGCAGATTATACCAGGGAACCGGGGAGCTGTTTTTT. V gene TRBV11-2 combines with J gene TRBJ2-2; maybe TRBD1 (5 bases). Germline V CDR1 and CDR2: SGHAT, FQNNGV. The CDR3 is made up of 14 amino acids.

This clonotype was seen ten or more times. The gene calls are TRBV6-1 and TRBJ1-2; D unresolved. This CDR3 has 11 amino acids. Trimming pared 3 bases from V and 7 bases from J, leaving 6 bases between. Germline values: CDR1 MNHNS, CDR2 SASEGT. CDR3 amino acids: CASSDRVGYTF. As DNA, the CDR3 is TGTGCCAGCAGTGATCGTGTTGGCTACACCTTC.

With respect to this clonotype: Given a much more abundant clone one base away, this may be a read error. This CDR3 is CASIPRLVWEPQHF. The DNA of the CDR3 is TGTGCCAGTATCCCCCGGCTAGTCTGGGAGCCCCAGCATTTT. The gene calls are TRBV19 and TRBJ1-5, with D uncertain. The V end lost 7 bases, the J end lost 8 bases, and 18 bases lay between the germline ends. Germline assignment: CDR1 LNHDA and CDR2 SQIVND (reference sequence). The CDR3 length is 14 residues. Full variable domain (rest looked up from reference TRBV19 and TRBJ1-5): DGGITQSPKYLFRKEGQNVTLSCEQNLNHDAMYWYRQDPGQGLRLIYYSQIVNDFQKGDIAEGYSVSREKKESFPLTVTSAQKNPTAFYLCASIPRLVWEPQHFGDGTRLSIL.

This clonotype was detected ten times or more. The chain combines TRBV10-3 with TRBJ1-2; 11 nucleotides agree with TRBD1. V was clipped by 4 bases and J by 0 bases; unmatched bases: 4. The V gene's germline CDR1 is ENHRY and CDR2 SYGVKD. The CDR3 spans 16 residues. CDR3 bases: TGTGCCATCAGTGTAAGGGGACAGGGGGCTAACTATGGCTACACCTTC. This encodes CAISVRGQGANYGYTF.

The chain has TRBV29-1 and TRBJ2-5; 7 bases are a match to TRBD2. The germline gives CDR1 SQVTM, CDR2 ANQGSEA. Trimming removed 7 bases from V and 2 bases from J; junction bases left unmatched: 7. This CDR3 is 13 amino acids long. The CDR3 DNA follows: TGCAGCGCCTTTTGCGGGAGACAAGAGACCCAGTACTTC. Residues: CSAFCGRQETQYF.

This clonotype was observed many times. This chain joins TRBV29-1 and TRBJ1-1; D may be TRBD1 (6 bases). Germline values: CDR1 SQVTM, CDR2 ANQGSEA. The CDR3 is made up of 14 amino acids. The DNA of the CDR3 is TGCAGTACACTCGGGGGATCAGGGGCCACTGAAGCTTTCTTT. Translated, it gives CSTLGGSGATEAFF.

As concerns this clonotype: This may arise from a read error, as a much more abundant clone is one base away. The V call is TRBV12-3 or TRBV12-4, the J call TRBJ2-2; no clear D gene. V was pared by 3 bases and J by 4 bases, with 9 bases between. This CDR3 region has 14 residues. The CDR3 DNA follows: TGTGCCAGCAGTTTCAGTACGAGCACCGGGGAGCTGTTTTTT. Encoded protein: CASSFSTSTGELFF.

The chain carries TRBV5-1 and TRBJ2-6, with 12 bases fitting TRBD1. Germline CDR1 is SGHRS and CDR2 is YFSETQ. Losses at the gene ends were 1 base for V and 2 bases for J; bases not matched to a gene: 13. There are 21 residues in the CDR3. DNA for the CDR3: TGCGCCAGCAGCTTGTTTGCGGGGACAGGGGGCTCAGGACCTGGGGCCAACGTCCTGACTTTC. Protein sequence: CASSLFAGTGGSGPGANVLTF.

This clonotype was picked up many times. The V call is TRBV6-1, the J call TRBJ1-1; D call uncertain. Per germline, CDR1 MNHNS and CDR2 SASEGT. The CDR3 contains 16 residues. Trimming took off 0 bases at V and 3 bases at J, with 14 bases between the two ends. The CDR3 DNA reads TGTGCCAGCAGTGAAGCGAAGGCGAGGCTGGACACTGAAGCTTTCTTT. Protein product: CASSEAKARLDTEAFF.

Comment on this clonotype: One end of the junction varies from germline; a read error may be responsible. The chain combines TRBV6-1 with TRBJ2-5, with D hard to call. Germline CDR1 is MNHNS and CDR2 is SASEGT. This CDR3 has 12 residues. DNA of the CDR3: TGTGCCAGCAGTGAAGAGCCCCCAAGCCAGAACTTC. This encodes CASSEEPPSQNF.

This clonotype has at least ten counts. V gene TRBV6-5 combines with J gene TRBJ2-4; tentatively, D is TRBD1 (6 bases). Germline CDR1 MNHEY, CDR2 SVGAGI. CDR3 length equals 16 residues. The V gene lost 5 bases and the J gene lost 0 bases, with 14 bases spanning the gap. The DNA of the CDR3 is TGTGCCAGCAGTCCACAGGGTCTTCTAGCCAAAAACATTCAGTACTTC. Translated, it gives CASSPQGLLAKNIQYF.

In the case of this clonotype: This is likely a read error, given that the CDR3 carries no conserved phenylalanine or tryptophan at its end. No DNA is shown, since the ends of the CDR3 on it are uncertain; the CDR3 is the one TCRdb lists. CDR3 protein: CASSLRPYTHYS. This chain joins TRBV12-3 or TRBV12-4 and TRBJ2-3; TRBD2, the table's D call, lacks a check against the DNA. The CDR3 is 12 residues long, counting both termini.

Note on this clonotype: One end of the junction varies from germline; a read error may be responsible. V gene TRBV28 combines with J gene TRBJ2-1; 7 nucleotides agree with TRBD1. This CDR3 has 16 residues. Germline V lookup: CDR1 MDHEN, CDR2 SYDVKM. The CDR3 spells CASSSYDRVSYNELFF. The DNA of the CDR3 is TGTGCCAGCAGTTCCTACGACAGGGTCTCCTACAATGAGCTGTTCTTC.

This clonotype occurred once. V usage is TRBV28 and J usage is TRBJ1-2; TRBD1 agrees at 8 bases. Per germline, CDR1 MDHEN and CDR2 SYDVKM. The CDR3 spans 15 residues. V trimming: 7 bases; J trimming: 3 bases; junction bases outside the gene matches: 10. DNA of the CDR3: TGTGCCAGCAATTCTCCGAGACAGGGGTACTATGGCTACACCTTC. Translation gives CASNSPRQGYYGYTF.

This clonotype was counted a few times. The V and J genes are TRBV7-9 and TRBJ2-7; 8 bases map to TRBD2. The length of the CDR3 is 15 residues. The germline V gene has CDR1 SEHNR and CDR2 FQNEAQ (reference sequence). V shed 0 bases and J 3 bases; nucleotides not matched to a gene: 4. CDR3 nucleotides: TGTGCCAGCAGCTTAGCAGGCCGGGAGGGCTACGAGCAGTACTTC. Translated, it gives CASSLAGREGYEQYF.

About this clonotype itself: A much larger clone sits a single nucleotide away, making a read error possible. The CDR3 protein is CASLEAPHGTDTQYF. The CDR3 bases are TGTGCCAGCCTAGAAGCCCCCCATGGCACAGATACGCAGTATTTT. This chain connects TRBV5-4 to TRBJ2-3; D is unclear. The germline V gene encodes CDR1 SGHNT and CDR2 YYREEE (reference sequence). The CDR3 contains 15 residues. V lost 7 bases and J lost 1, with 16 bases in between.

Only a few counts were recorded for this clonotype. The chain has TRBV30 and TRBJ2-2; D not resolved. The CDR3 contains 13 residues. CDR1 and CDR2 from the germline V gene are GTSNPN and SVGIG (reference sequence). The ends were cut back, 0 bases at V and 7 bases at J, with 9 bases in the middle. The CDR3: CAWSVRWGGELFF. In DNA, the CDR3 is TGTGCCTGGAGTGTACGCTGGGGCGGGGAGCTGTTTTTT. The full variable domain, rest sourced from reference TRBV30 and TRBJ2-2, is SQTIHQWPATLVQPVGSPLSLECTVEGTSNPNLYWYRQAAGRGLQLLFYSVGIGQISSEVPQNLSASRPQDRQFILSSKKLLLSDSGFYLCAWSVRWGGELFFGEGSRLTVL.

This clonotype has a handful of counts. This may be a read error: a much more frequent sequence differs by one nucleotide. J is TRBJ2-1 and V is TRBV6-6; no clear D. Germline values: CDR1 MNHNY, CDR2 SVGAGI (reference sequence). Trimming cost V 7 bases and J 4 bases, with 11 bases left between them. The CDR3 is 13 amino acids. In DNA, the CDR3 is TGTGCCAGCATGAGGTCAAAATACAATGAGCAGTTCTTC. Protein product: CASMRSKYNEQFF.